The table lists the clone carrying this T cell receptor (beta chain) with many counts. Its matching antigen is unknown. The sample comes from a study of CD8 T cells in ankylosing spondylitis. Study outcomes and limitations: As reported, disease-linked clones showed significant enrichment in matched ankylosing spondylitis synovial fluid. Disease-linked clones proved CD8+ and comparatively uncommon in peripheral blood. Some motif variants were previously reported in reactive arthritis synovial fluid and blood. Ankylosing spondylitis blood appeared to carry a characteristic TCR beta motif of several highly homologous variants.

CDR3 length equals 15 residues. Germline lookup yields CDR1 DFQATT and CDR2 SNEGSKA (reference sequence). The V segment lost 6 bases and the J segment 5 bases; nucleotides outside the gene matches: 13. TCRdb passed the 5' RACE reads through MiXCR, listing each CDR3 protein once. The repertoire holds some 250,000 distinct CDR3 sequences, with 20% to 30% as singletons. The sample comprised blood, either unsorted or a sorted T cell fraction (not recorded which). The rearrangement joins TRBV20-1 to TRBJ2-3; 8 positions agree with TRBD2. This clonotype was obtained from a male donor with ankylosing spondylitis or in good health (not recorded which). The CDR3 here is CSAPDGGAGGDTQYF. The CDR3 DNA reads as TGCAGTGCACCCGACGGGGGGGCCGGCGGAGATACGCAGTATTTT.